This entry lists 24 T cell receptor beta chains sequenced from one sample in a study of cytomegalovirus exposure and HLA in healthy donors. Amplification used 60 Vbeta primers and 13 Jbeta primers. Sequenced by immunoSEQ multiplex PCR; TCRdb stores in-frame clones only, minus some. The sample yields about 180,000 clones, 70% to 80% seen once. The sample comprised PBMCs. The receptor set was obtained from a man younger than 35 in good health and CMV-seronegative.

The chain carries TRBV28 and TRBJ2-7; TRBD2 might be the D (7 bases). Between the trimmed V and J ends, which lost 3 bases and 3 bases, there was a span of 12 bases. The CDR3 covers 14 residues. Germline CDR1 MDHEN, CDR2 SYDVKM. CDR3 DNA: TGTGCCAGCAGTTTGGGGGGGCCATACTACGAGCAGTACTTC. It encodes CASSLGGPYYEQYF.

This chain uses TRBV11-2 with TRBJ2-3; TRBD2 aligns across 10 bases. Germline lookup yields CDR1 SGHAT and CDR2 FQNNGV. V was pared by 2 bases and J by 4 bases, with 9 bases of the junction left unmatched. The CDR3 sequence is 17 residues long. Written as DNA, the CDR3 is TGTGCCAGCAGCTTAATACTAAAGCGGGGGGGAGCAGATACGCAGTATTTT. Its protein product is CASSLILKRGGADTQYF.

The CDR3 bases are TGCGCCAGCAGCTTGTTCGCGCACGAGAACACTGAAGCTTTCTTT. The encoded protein is CASSLFAHENTEAFF. The chain combines TRBV5-1 with TRBJ1-1, with D uncertain. The germline gives CDR1 SGHRS, CDR2 YFSETQ. The V and J ends lost 1 base and 1 base respectively, with 11 bases between them. This CDR3 comprises 15 residues.

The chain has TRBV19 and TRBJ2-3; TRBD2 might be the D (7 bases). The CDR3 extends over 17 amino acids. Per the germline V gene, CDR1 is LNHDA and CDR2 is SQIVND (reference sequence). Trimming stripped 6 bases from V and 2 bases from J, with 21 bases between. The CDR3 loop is CASRPLRGRGATDTQYF. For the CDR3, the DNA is TGTGCCAGTAGACCTCTCCGAGGGAGGGGGGCCACAGATACGCAGTATTTT. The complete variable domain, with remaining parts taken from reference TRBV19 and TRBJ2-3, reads DGGITQSPKYLFRKEGQNVTLSCEQNLNHDAMYWYRQDPGQGLRLIYYSQIVNDFQKGDIAEGYSVSREKKESFPLTVTSAQKNPTAFYLCASRPLRGRGATDTQYFGPGTRLTVL.

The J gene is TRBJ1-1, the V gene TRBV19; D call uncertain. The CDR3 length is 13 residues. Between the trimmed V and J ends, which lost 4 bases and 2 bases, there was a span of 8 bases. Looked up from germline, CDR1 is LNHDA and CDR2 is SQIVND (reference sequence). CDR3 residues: CASSRSRNTEAFF. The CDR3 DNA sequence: TGTGCCAGTAGTAGAAGCCGTAACACTGAAGCTTTCTTT.

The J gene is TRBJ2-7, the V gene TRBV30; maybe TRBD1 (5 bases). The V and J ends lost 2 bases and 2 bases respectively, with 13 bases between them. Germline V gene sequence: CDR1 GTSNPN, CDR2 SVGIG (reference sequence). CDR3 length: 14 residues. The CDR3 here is CAWSPSSGTYEQYF. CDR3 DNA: TGTGCCTGGAGTCCATCGTCAGGGACCTACGAGCAGTACTTC. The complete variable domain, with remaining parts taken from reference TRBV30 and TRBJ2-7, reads SQTIHQWPATLVQPVGSPLSLECTVEGTSNPNLYWYRQAAGRGLQLLFYSVGIGQISSEVPQNLSASRPQDRQFILSSKKLLLSDSGFYLCAWSPSSGTYEQYFGPGTRLTVT.

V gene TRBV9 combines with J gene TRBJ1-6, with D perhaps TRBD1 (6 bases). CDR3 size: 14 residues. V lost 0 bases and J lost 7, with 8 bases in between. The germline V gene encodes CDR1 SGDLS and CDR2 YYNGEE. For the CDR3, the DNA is TGTGCCAGCAGCGTAGTGGGGGCGAATTCACCCCTCCACTTT. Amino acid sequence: CASSVVGANSPLHF.

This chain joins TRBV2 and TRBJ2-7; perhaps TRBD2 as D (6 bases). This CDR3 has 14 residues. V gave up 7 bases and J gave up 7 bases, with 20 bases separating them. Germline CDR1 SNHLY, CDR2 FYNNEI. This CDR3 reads CASTVMRDLSEQYF. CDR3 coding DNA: TGTGCCAGCACCGTGATGCGGGACCTCTCAGAGCAGTACTTC.

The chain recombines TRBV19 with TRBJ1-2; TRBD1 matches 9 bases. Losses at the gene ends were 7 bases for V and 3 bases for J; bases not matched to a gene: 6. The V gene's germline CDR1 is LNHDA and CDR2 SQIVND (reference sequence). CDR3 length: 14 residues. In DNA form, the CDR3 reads TGTGCCAGTACACCGGGACAGGGCTACTATGGCTACACCTTC. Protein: CASTPGQGYYGYTF.

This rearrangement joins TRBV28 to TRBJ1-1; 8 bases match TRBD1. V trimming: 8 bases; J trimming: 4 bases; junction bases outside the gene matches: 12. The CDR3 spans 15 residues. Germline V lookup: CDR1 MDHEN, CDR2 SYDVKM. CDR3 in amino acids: CASPPPSDRGTEAFF. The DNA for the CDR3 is TGTGCCAGCCCGCCCCCCTCCGACAGGGGCACTGAAGCTTTCTTT.

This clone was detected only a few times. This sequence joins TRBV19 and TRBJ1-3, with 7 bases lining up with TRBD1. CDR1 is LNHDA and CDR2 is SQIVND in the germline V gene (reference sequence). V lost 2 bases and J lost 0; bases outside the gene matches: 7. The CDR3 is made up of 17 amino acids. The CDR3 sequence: CASSIRGTAPSGNTIYF. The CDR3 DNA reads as TGTGCCAGTAGTATACGGGGGACAGCTCCCTCTGGAAACACCATATATTTT. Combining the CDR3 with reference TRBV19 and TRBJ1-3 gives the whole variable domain DGGITQSPKYLFRKEGQNVTLSCEQNLNHDAMYWYRQDPGQGLRLIYYSQIVNDFQKGDIAEGYSVSREKKESFPLTVTSAQKNPTAFYLCASSIRGTAPSGNTIYFGEGSWLTVV.

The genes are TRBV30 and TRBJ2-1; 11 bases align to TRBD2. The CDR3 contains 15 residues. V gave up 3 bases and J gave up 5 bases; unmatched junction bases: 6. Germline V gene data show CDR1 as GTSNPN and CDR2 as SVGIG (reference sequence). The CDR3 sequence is CAWRKRGLADNEQFF. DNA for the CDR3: TGTGCCTGGAGGAAACGGGGACTAGCGGACAATGAGCAGTTCTTC. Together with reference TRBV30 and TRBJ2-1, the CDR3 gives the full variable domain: SQTIHQWPATLVQPVGSPLSLECTVEGTSNPNLYWYRQAAGRGLQLLFYSVGIGQISSEVPQNLSASRPQDRQFILSSKKLLLSDSGFYLCAWRKRGLADNEQFFGPGTRLTVL.

Here the CDR3 reads CASSFMAVQETQYF. The CDR3 nucleotides are TGTGCCAGCAGCTTTATGGCAGTCCAAGAGACCCAGTACTTC. The chain couples TRBV7-8 to TRBJ2-5; D gene uncertain. This CDR3 comprises 14 residues. Germline CDR1 and CDR2: SGHVS and FQNEAQ. Between the trimmed V and J ends, which lost 3 bases and 1 base, there was a span of 9 bases.

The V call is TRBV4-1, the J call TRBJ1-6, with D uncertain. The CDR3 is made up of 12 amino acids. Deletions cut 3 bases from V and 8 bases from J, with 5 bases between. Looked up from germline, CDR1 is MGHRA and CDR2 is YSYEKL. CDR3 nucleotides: TGCGCCAGCAGCCATGGCCATTCACCCCTCCACTTT. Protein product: CASSHGHSPLHF.

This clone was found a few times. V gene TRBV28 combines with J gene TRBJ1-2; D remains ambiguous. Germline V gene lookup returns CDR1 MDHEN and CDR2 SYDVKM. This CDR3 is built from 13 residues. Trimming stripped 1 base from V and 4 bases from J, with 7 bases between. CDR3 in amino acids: CASSLSTAYGYTF. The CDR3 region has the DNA TGTGCCAGCAGTTTATCAACAGCCTATGGCTACACCTTC.

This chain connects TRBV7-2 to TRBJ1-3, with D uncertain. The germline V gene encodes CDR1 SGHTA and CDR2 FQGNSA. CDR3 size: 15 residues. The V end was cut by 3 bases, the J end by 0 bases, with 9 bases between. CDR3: CASSFGESSGNTIYF. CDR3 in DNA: TGTGCCAGCAGCTTTGGGGAGAGCTCTGGAAACACCATATATTTT.

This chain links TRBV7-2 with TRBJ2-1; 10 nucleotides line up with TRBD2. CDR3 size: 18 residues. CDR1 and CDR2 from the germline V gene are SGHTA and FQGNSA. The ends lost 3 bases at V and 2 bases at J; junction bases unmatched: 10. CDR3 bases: TGTGCCAGCAGCTTTGATCCCCTAGCGGGGGCCCCCTACAATGAGCAGTTCTTC. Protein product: CASSFDPLAGAPYNEQFF.

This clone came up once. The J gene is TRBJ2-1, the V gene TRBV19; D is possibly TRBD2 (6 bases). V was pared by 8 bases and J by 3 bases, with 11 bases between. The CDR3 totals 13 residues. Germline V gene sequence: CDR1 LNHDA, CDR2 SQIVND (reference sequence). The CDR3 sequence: CASLGGSYNEQFF. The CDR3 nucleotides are TGTGCCAGTCTTGGGGGGAGCTACAATGAGCAGTTCTTC.

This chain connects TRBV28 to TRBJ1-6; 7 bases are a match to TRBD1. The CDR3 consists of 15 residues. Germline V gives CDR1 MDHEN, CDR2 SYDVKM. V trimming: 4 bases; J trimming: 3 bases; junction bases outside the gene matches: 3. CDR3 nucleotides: TGTGCCAGCAGTTCACAGGGGCTCTATAATTCACCCCTCCACTTT. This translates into CASSSQGLYNSPLHF.

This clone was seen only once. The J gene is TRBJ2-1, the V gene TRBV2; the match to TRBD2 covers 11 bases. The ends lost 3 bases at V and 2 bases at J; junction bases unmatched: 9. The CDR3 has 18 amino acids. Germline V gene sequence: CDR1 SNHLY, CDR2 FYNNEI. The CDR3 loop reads CASSERIAGGLPYNEQFF. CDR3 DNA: TGTGCCAGCAGTGAGAGGATAGCGGGGGGGCTCCCCTACAATGAGCAGTTCTTC.

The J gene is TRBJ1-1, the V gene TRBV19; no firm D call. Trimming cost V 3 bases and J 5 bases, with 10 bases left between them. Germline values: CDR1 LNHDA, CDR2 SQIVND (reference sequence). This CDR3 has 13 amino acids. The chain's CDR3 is CASSIAGWTEAFF. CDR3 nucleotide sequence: TGTGCCAGTAGTATTGCAGGTTGGACTGAAGCTTTCTTT.

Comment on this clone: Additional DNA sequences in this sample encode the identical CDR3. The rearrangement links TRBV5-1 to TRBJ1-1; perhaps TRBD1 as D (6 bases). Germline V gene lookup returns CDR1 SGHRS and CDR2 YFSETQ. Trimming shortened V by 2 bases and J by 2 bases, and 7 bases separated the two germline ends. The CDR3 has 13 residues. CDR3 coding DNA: TGCGCCAGCAGCTTAGGGGGAAACACTGAAGCTTTCTTT. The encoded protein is CASSLGGNTEAFF.

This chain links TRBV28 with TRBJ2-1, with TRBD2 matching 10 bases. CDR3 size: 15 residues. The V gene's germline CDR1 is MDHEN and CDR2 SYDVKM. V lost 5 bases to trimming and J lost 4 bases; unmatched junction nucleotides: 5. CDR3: CASSIGLAEYNEQFF. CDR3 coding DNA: TGTGCCAGCAGTATAGGACTAGCGGAATACAATGAGCAGTTCTTC.

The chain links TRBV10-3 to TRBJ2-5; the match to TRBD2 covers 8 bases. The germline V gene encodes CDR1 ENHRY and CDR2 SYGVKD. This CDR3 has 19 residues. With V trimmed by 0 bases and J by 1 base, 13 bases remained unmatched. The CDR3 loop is CAISESVLAETRFQETQYF. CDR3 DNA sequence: TGTGCCATCAGTGAGTCTGTACTAGCGGAGACGCGGTTCCAAGAGACCCAGTACTTC.